This TCR beta chain was retrieved from a study of vaccination and CD4 T cells after COVID-19. Cultured CD4+ T cells had their DNA profiled by the Oncomine TCR Beta short-read assay. One entry per CDR3 protein results from TCRdb running MiXCR on the PCR reads. In the table there are 20,000 to 25,000 distinct CDR3 sequences, almost 50% of which are singletons. Concerning this clonotype itself: What it recognizes is unknown.

Germline CDR1 LGHDT, CDR2 YNNKEL (reference sequence). There are 14 residues in the CDR3. Trimming took 6 bases from V and 6 from J; bases not matched to a gene: 5. Documented treatment: roughly 11-day PBMC culture with coronavirus spike peptide pools or control peptides (ViraFEST assay). Sequenced material: CD4+ T cells from blood, cultured in vitro. This TCR was sampled from a human donor who had recovered from COVID-19. The gene calls are TRBV3-1 and TRBJ1-5; TRBD1 agrees at 10 bases. For the CDR3, the DNA is TGTGCCAGCAGGCGACAGGGGGCGGGTCAGCCCCAGCATTTT. Translated, it gives CASRRQGAGQPQHF.